The clone carrying this T cell receptor beta chain was found once. From germline, CDR1 is SGHNT and CDR2 YYREEE (reference sequence). J gave up 6 bases and V 1 base, and 4 bases lay outside the gene matches. CDR3 length: 15 residues. This entry belongs to a study of blood T cell repertoires in COVID-19. Study context: COVID-19 samples from acute and convalescent phases originated in the United States, Italy and Spain. Sample material is recorded as cDNA or gDNA derived from T cells, B-cell-depleted T cells, or PBMCs.

In the original processing: From reference gene primer amplification, estimates of nucleated cell counts were derived. Profiling relied on immunoSEQ multiplex PCR, and the TCRdb table lists in-frame clones only, not all of them. V and J calls and clone size are copied from that table; D and trimming were computed from the DNA. The table lists about 160,000 clones, roughly 80% of them singletons, with roughly 7% in the top ten. The chain uses TRBV5-4 and TRBJ1-4, with 9 nucleotides matching TRBD1. This TCR derives from a woman aged 40 to 50 with COVID-19, enrolled during active disease. What was sequenced was peripheral blood. The CDR3 DNA follows: TGTGCCAGCAGCTTGACAGGGGGCGAGGATGAAAAACTGTTTTTT. It specifies CASSLTGGEDEKLFF.